This T cell receptor (beta chain) was documented in a study of graft-versus-host responses after intestinal transplantation (dated by TCRdb to 2020 to 2022). With respect to the entire study: The transplants that recipients received were multivisceral, liver-intestinal, or isolated intestinal. Every recipient was given anti-thymocyte globulin induction, then maintenance tacrolimus and steroids for around three years. Bulk TCR-beta CDR3 sequencing was used to track graft-versus-host and host-versus-graft alloreactive T cell clones in the graft, circulation and bone marrow after intestinal transplantation. To identify alloreactive clones, pre-transplant mixed lymphocyte reaction products were sequenced and then compared with unstimulated pre-transplant donor and recipient T cells. A cohort of 20 to 25 intestinal transplant recipients, including one retransplant, was enrolled, and 3 patients lacking pretransplant specimens were excluded. Donor T cell macrochimerism was defined as a peak of at least 4% donor T cells among recipient peripheral blood mononuclear cells. Samples from a few later patients were sequenced in-house on an Illumina MiSeq with MiXCR processing rather than by the commercial service.

In the first month after transplant, blood samples were collected up to 4 times, and after that at least monthly when available. The CDR3 measures 16 amino acids from cysteine to phenylalanine. The sequence is cut down to CDR3 DNA, 48 bases in frame from base 1. V is cut back by 4 bases and J by 3 bases, with 6 bases in the junction unmatched. The germline V gene provides CDR1 MGHDK and CDR2 SYGVNS. With respect to this clone: Its specific antigen is unknown. Qualities for individual bases were not recorded, and no much larger clone is one base off.

On the study overall, not on this receptor specifically: The conclusions were limited by the relatively low number and heterogeneity of the intestinal transplant patients. GvH clones were detected in recipient bone marrow, and some of these GvH clones were observed earlier in ileal mucosa or blood, consistent with an intestinal mucosal origin. In patients with donor T cell macrochimerism, the allografts had high GvH to HvG T cell clonal ratios. Peak levels of circulating GvH clones were associated with declines in HvG clones early after transplant.

The library was produced with the immunoSEQ multiplex PCR assay. Adaptive Biotechnologies carried out high-throughput TCR-beta CDR3 sequencing of genomic DNA for most patients. The original pipeline was this. Adaptive's ImmunoSEQ software was the source of the TCR sequencing data for 18 patients, while three other patients were processed with MiXCR and VDJtools. Because the origin of CDR3 nucleotide sequences shared between donor and recipient could not be assigned, those sequences were removed. To count as alloreactive, a clone needed at least 2-fold expansion over unstimulated cells and a minimum CFSE-low frequency of 0.002% (template counts) or 0.001% (read counts). A clone was considered mappable if detected in the sequenced pre-transplant spleen, lymph node, or MLR CFSE-low populations of the donor or recipient. The cumulative frequency of alloreactive clones was calculated as a percentage of all sequences, weighted by copy number. Sourced from immuneACCESS, this table was stored by TCRdb with only in-frame sequences that have V and J called. A share of the clones is absent; for the studies checked, an unresolved V gene accounts for under half, and the remainder has no known explanation. That table gives V, J and clone size, and the DNA gave D and trimming. This sample has 55,000 to 70,000 clones in its table, and under 95% of those were observed once. The ten biggest clones cover 2.5% to 3% of the sample.

The receptor was isolated from a human patient who received an intestinal transplant, so some T cells may come from the graft donor. Material: PBMCs, obtained less than 130 days after intestinal transplantation. In this chain, TRBV25-1 is recombined with TRBJ2-2; 9 central bases correspond to TRBD2. The DNA sequence is given as TGTGCCAGCAGTGCCCCTCTAGCGGGGTACACCGGGGAGCTGTTTTTT. This encodes CASSAPLAGYTGELFF.